These 12 T cell receptor beta chains share one sample of origin, sequenced in a study of blood T cell repertoires in COVID-19. The assay was immunoSEQ multiplex PCR, and TCRdb's table has in-frame clones only and misses some. The sample includes 110,000 to 150,000 clones, approximately 80% of them seen just once. The sequenced material came from PBMCs or T cells enriched from blood (not recorded which). The source of these receptors is a woman aged 50 to 65 who had recovered from COVID-19.

The chain is built from TRBV11-2 and TRBJ1-2, with 8 bases identical to TRBD1. The length of the CDR3 is 14 residues. Trimming took 5 bases from V and 4 from J; bases not matched to a gene: 6. Looked up from germline, CDR1 is SGHAT and CDR2 is FQNNGV. This chain's CDR3 is CASSPLGQGYGYTF. CDR3 nucleotide sequence: TGTGCCAGCAGCCCCTTAGGACAGGGCTATGGCTACACCTTC.

J is TRBJ1-1 and V is TRBV9; no clear D gene. Trimming took off 4 bases at V and 4 bases at J, with 17 bases between the two ends. Germline V lookup: CDR1 SGDLS, CDR2 YYNGEE. This CDR3 region has 15 residues. The CDR3 nucleotides read TGTGCCAGCAGCCCCCGATTCGAGGGCGGCACTGAAGCTTTCTTT. Protein product: CASSPRFEGGTEAFF. The full variable domain, in which reference TRBV9 and TRBJ1-1 provide the parts outside the CDR3, is DSGVTQTPKHLITATGQRVTLRCSPRSGDLSVYWYQQSLDQGLQFLIQYYNGEERAKGNILERFSAQQFPDLHSELNLSSLELGDSALYFCASSPRFEGGTEAFFGQGTRLTVV.

In this sample, this clone turned up once. This sequence joins TRBV14 and TRBJ2-5, with D tentatively TRBD1 (5 bases). The CDR3 spans 15 residues. Trimming shortened V by 0 bases and J by 4 bases, and 12 bases separated the two germline ends. Looked up from germline, CDR1 is SGHDN and CDR2 is FVKESK. The CDR3 DNA reads TGTGCCAGCAGCCAAGAAGTAGGGGTCAGAGAGACCCAGTACTTC. Encoded protein: CASSQEVGVRETQYF.

This chain links TRBV5-1 with TRBJ2-5; D possibly corresponds to TRBD1 (6 bases). The CDR3 length is 14 residues. V was pared by 0 bases and J by 3 bases, with 9 bases between. Per the germline V gene, CDR1 is SGHRS and CDR2 is YFSETQ. The CDR3, as DNA: TGCGCCAGCAGCTTGGCCGGGACAAAAGAGACCCAGTACTTC. Protein sequence: CASSLAGTKETQYF.

The V and J genes are TRBV5-1 and TRBJ2-2, with D possibly matching TRBD1 (6 bases). Germline V CDR1 and CDR2: SGHRS, YFSETQ. The CDR3 spans 15 residues. V lost 2 bases, J lost 4 bases, and 12 bases lay in between. CDR3 nucleotides: TGCGCCAGCAGCTTTGGTTCAGGGGTCACCGGGGAGCTGTTTTTT. It translates to CASSFGSGVTGELFF.

The chain is built from TRBV5-4 and TRBJ2-4; the match to TRBD1 covers 7 bases. The CDR3 is made up of 11 amino acids. Germline assignment: CDR1 SGHNT and CDR2 YYREEE (reference sequence). Germline trimming cut 7 bases from V and 7 bases from J; bases unmatched to any gene: 2. The CDR3 bases are TGTGCCAGCGGCAGGGGGAACATTCAGTACTTC. Its protein is CASGRGNIQYF.

This chain uses TRBV24-1 with TRBJ2-7; 8 bases match TRBD1. CDR1 and CDR2 from the germline V gene are KGHDR and SFDVKD. The CDR3 is made up of 15 amino acids. J lost 5 bases, V lost 2 bases, and 7 bases had no gene match. The CDR3 region is CATSDSRTGTHEQYF. In DNA, the CDR3 is TGTGCCACCAGTGATTCTAGGACAGGGACCCACGAGCAGTACTTC.

The V and J genes are TRBV4-1 and TRBJ2-7; D may be TRBD2 (5 bases). V lost 4 bases to trimming and J lost 2 bases, with 12 bases between them. Germline CDR1 reads MGHRA; CDR2 reads YSYEKL. The CDR3 contains 14 residues. CDR3 amino acids: CASSPGGLAYEQYF. The CDR3, as DNA: TGCGCCAGCAGCCCAGGAGGCTTAGCCTACGAGCAGTACTTC.

This chain uses TRBV11-2 with TRBJ1-1, with D perhaps TRBD1 (5 bases). The V gene lost 7 bases and the J gene lost 1 base, with 19 bases spanning the gap. Per germline, CDR1 SGHAT and CDR2 FQNNGV. There are 16 residues in the CDR3. DNA of the CDR3: TGTGCCAGCATCCCCGGGGGGGGATCTGCGAACACTGAAGCTTTCTTT. Encoded protein: CASIPGGGSANTEAFF.

This clone was seen once. V is TRBV25-1 and J is TRBJ1-3, with D tentatively TRBD1 (5 bases). The germline V gene encodes CDR1 MGHDK and CDR2 SYGVNS. V was shortened by 2 bases and J by 3 bases, with 11 bases between the two germline ends. The CDR3 has 15 amino acids. The CDR3 nucleotides read TGTGCCAGCAGTGAAGAAACAGGTTATGGAAACACCATATATTTT. Translation: CASSEETGYGNTIYF. The full variable domain, in which reference TRBV25-1 and TRBJ1-3 provide the parts outside the CDR3, is EADIYQTPRYLVIGTGKKITLECSQTMGHDKMYWYQQDPGMELHLIHYSYGVNSTEKGDLSSESTVSRIRTEHFPLTLESARPSHTSQYLCASSEETGYGNTIYFGEGSWLTVV.

The V and J genes are TRBV19 and TRBJ2-1; D uncertain. Germline V gives CDR1 LNHDA, CDR2 SQIVND (reference sequence). This CDR3 spans 13 amino acids. The ends were cut back, 3 bases at V and 1 base at J, with 4 bases in the middle. CDR3 residues: CASSIQSYNEQFF. CDR3 nucleotides: TGTGCCAGTAGTATCCAGTCCTACAATGAGCAGTTCTTC.

The chain carries TRBV6-5 and TRBJ1-2, with a weak D call TRBD1 (5 bases). Trimming cost V 6 bases and J 1 base, with 9 bases left between them. CDR1 is MNHEY and CDR2 is SVGAGI in the germline V gene. The CDR3 extends over 13 amino acids. The CDR3 nucleotides read TGTGCCAGCAGCATCGACAGTAACTATGGCTACACCTTC. Amino acid sequence: CASSIDSNYGYTF.